The 19 T cell receptor beta chains below come from one sample, sequenced in a study of shared clonotypes between healthy human individuals. Naive CD8 cells, CD45RO-negative and positively selected for CCR7, excluded terminally differentiated effector memory CD45RA+ cells. The repertoire was sequenced with immunoSEQ multiplex PCR; TCRdb's copy has only in-frame clones and lacks some. This sample has 750,000 to 1,000,000 clones, with about 92% found just once. Input material: naive CD8+ T cells sorted from blood. Every receptor here comes from a man aged 30 to 39 in good health.

This chain uses TRBV20-1 with TRBJ1-2; D unresolved. The CDR3 sequence is 11 residues long. With 0 bases removed from V and 8 bases from J, the gap between germline ends came to 7 bases. From germline, CDR1 is DFQATT and CDR2 SNEGSKA (reference sequence). The CDR3 sequence: CSARDEGGYTF. The CDR3 DNA is TGCAGTGCTAGAGACGAGGGCGGCTACACCTTC.

This clone was seen a single time. The chain has TRBV28 and TRBJ1-1; D remains unclear. Trimming pared 6 bases from V and 5 bases from J, leaving 13 bases between. Germline lookup yields CDR1 MDHEN and CDR2 SYDVKM. This CDR3 has 13 amino acids. DNA for the CDR3: TGTGCCAGCAGCCGTAGGGTAGGGACTGAAGCTTTCTTT. The encoded protein is CASSRRVGTEAFF.

The genes are TRBV28 and TRBJ2-6; D uncertain. This CDR3 has 16 amino acids. V was shortened by 5 bases and J by 0 bases, with 11 bases between the two germline ends. Germline lookup yields CDR1 MDHEN and CDR2 SYDVKM. Written as DNA, the CDR3 is TGTGCCAGCAGTCCCCACGGGCTCTCTGGGGCCAACGTCCTGACTTTC. It is translated as CASSPHGLSGANVLTF.

The chain carries TRBV11-2 and TRBJ1-1; TRBD1 matches at 10 bases. With V trimmed by 3 bases and J by 5 bases, 3 bases remained unmatched. The germline gives CDR1 SGHAT, CDR2 FQNNGV. This CDR3 is 14 amino acids long. In DNA, the CDR3 is TGTGCCAGCAGCTTCGGGACAGGGGAGACTGAAGCTTTCTTT. Its protein is CASSFGTGETEAFF.

The chain employs TRBV28 and TRBJ1-2, with no clear D. The V end was cut by 6 bases, the J end by 3 bases, with 8 bases between. Germline CDR1 MDHEN, CDR2 SYDVKM. There are 12 residues in the CDR3. CDR3 sequence reads: CASRGMDYGYTF. The CDR3 coding sequence is TGTGCCAGCAGAGGGATGGACTATGGCTACACCTTC.

The gene calls are TRBV5-1 and TRBJ2-7; D gene ambiguous. Germline lookup yields CDR1 SGHRS and CDR2 YFSETQ. The V end lost 2 bases, the J end lost 0 bases, and 9 bases lay between the germline ends. CDR3 length: 14 amino acids. The CDR3 here is CASSFATLSYEQYF. CDR3 nucleotide sequence: TGCGCCAGCAGCTTTGCTACTCTCTCCTACGAGCAGTACTTC.

The chain is built from TRBV16 and TRBJ1-3; no clear D. Germline loops: CDR1 KGHSY, CDR2 FQNENV. The CDR3 contains 15 residues. V gave up 4 bases and J gave up 0 bases, with 10 bases separating them. CDR3 bases: TGTGCCAGCAGCCCCGCCCCGGCCTCTGGAAACACCATATATTTT. Translation: CASSPAPASGNTIYF.

The rearrangement links TRBV10-1 to TRBJ2-5; D uncertain. Looked up from germline, CDR1 is WNHNN and CDR2 is SYGVQD (reference sequence). The germline V and J ends were trimmed by 0 bases and 1 base, with 6 bases remaining between them. CDR3 size: 14 residues. The CDR3 DNA sequence: TGCGCCAGCAGTGAGTCACAAAGCCAAGAGACCCAGTACTTC. It yields the protein CASSESQSQETQYF.

J is TRBJ1-5 and V is TRBV6-5; perhaps TRBD1 as D (5 bases). V gave up 3 bases and J gave up 5 bases, with 11 bases separating them. Germline V gene lookup returns CDR1 MNHEY and CDR2 SVGAGI. The CDR3 has 14 amino acids. The CDR3 coding sequence is TGTGCCAGCAGTTATCCAGGGAGCGATCAGCCCCAGCATTTT. It specifies CASSYPGSDQPQHF.

This sequence joins TRBV27 and TRBJ2-3; D is undetermined. The CDR3 sequence is 15 residues long. Germline CDR1 reads MNHEY; CDR2 reads SMNVEV (reference sequence). V was shortened by 5 bases and J by 2 bases, with 14 bases between the two germline ends. The CDR3 nucleotides are TGTGCCAGCAGTCCAGGCCGGCTATACACAGATACGCAGTATTTT. This translates into CASSPGRLYTDTQYF.

CDR3 amino acids: CASRNEHWASEQYF. The DNA for the CDR3 is TGTGCCAGCAGAAATGAACACTGGGCCTCCGAGCAGTACTTC. The rearrangement uses TRBV11-2 and TRBJ2-7, with D unresolved. V lost 6 bases, J lost 6 bases, and 18 bases lay in between. Germline V lookup: CDR1 SGHAT, CDR2 FQNNGV. This CDR3 comprises 14 residues.

The V call is TRBV9, the J call TRBJ1-5; tentative D call: TRBD1 (5 bases). V lost 3 bases and J lost 0, with 10 bases in between. The CDR3 has 15 amino acids. Germline V gene lookup returns CDR1 SGDLS and CDR2 YYNGEE. The CDR3 region is CASSETAYSNQPQHF. The CDR3 DNA sequence: TGTGCCAGCAGCGAGACAGCGTATAGCAATCAGCCCCAGCATTTT. Looking up the rest from reference TRBV9 and TRBJ1-5 gives the full variable domain: DSGVTQTPKHLITATGQRVTLRCSPRSGDLSVYWYQQSLDQGLQFLIQYYNGEERAKGNILERFSAQQFPDLHSELNLSSLELGDSALYFCASSETAYSNQPQHFGDGTRLSIL.

The rearrangement uses TRBV11-2 and TRBJ2-7, with 8 positions matching TRBD1. This CDR3 is built from 16 residues. V trimming: 1 base; J trimming: 0 bases; junction bases outside the gene matches: 5. Per the germline V gene, CDR1 is SGHAT and CDR2 is FQNNGV. In nucleotides, the CDR3 is TGTGCCAGCAGCTTAGTTCGGGGGACAGGCTCCTACGAGCAGTACTTC. Amino acids: CASSLVRGTGSYEQYF. Full variable domain (rest looked up from reference TRBV11-2 and TRBJ2-7): EAGVAQSPRYKIIEKRQSVAFWCNPISGHATLYWYQQILGQGPKLLIQFQNNGVVDDSQLPKDRFSAERLKGVDSTLKIQPAKLEDSAVYLCASSLVRGTGSYEQYFGPGTRLTVT.

The rearrangement joins TRBV7-9 to TRBJ2-1; either TRBD1 or TRBD2 may supply D (5 bases each). CDR3 length: 13 amino acids. The germline CDR1 and CDR2 sequences are SEHNR and FQNEAQ (reference sequence). Trimming shortened V by 6 bases and J by 6 bases, and 12 bases separated the two germline ends. The chain's CDR3 is CASRWGGGNEQFF. CDR3 nucleotide sequence: TGTGCCAGCAGGTGGGGTGGGGGCAATGAGCAGTTCTTC.

This clone was seen just once. The rearrangement joins TRBV6-5 to TRBJ2-3; no clear D gene. The CDR3 spans 14 residues. Trimming removed 3 bases from V and 2 bases from J, with 9 bases in between. Germline values: CDR1 MNHEY, CDR2 SVGAGI. DNA of the CDR3: TGTGCCAGCAGTTATGGGCAGGCCACAGATACGCAGTATTTT. This gives the protein CASSYGQATDTQYF.

V is TRBV2 and J is TRBJ2-3; TRBD1 aligns across 9 bases. Germline V gene data show CDR1 as SNHLY and CDR2 as FYNNEI. The length of the CDR3 is 13 residues. Losses at the gene ends were 9 bases for V and 3 bases for J; bases not matched to a gene: 4. DNA of the CDR3: TGTGCCAGAGGGACAGGGAATACAGATACGCAGTATTTT. This translates into CARGTGNTDTQYF.

The rearrangement uses TRBV5-1 and TRBJ2-3; D not certain. CDR1 and CDR2 (germline): SGHRS, YFSETQ. Trimming stripped 1 base from V and 0 bases from J, with 12 bases between. The CDR3 runs to 16 residues. The DNA of the CDR3 is TGCGCCAGCAGCTTGAGACAAACCTTTAGCACAGATACGCAGTATTTT. Residues: CASSLRQTFSTDTQYF.

This clone was recorded once. The chain employs TRBV6-5 and TRBJ2-1, with TRBD1 identical over 11 bases. This CDR3 has 16 residues. The germline CDR1 and CDR2 sequences are MNHEY and SVGAGI. Trimming removed 2 bases from V and 3 bases from J; junction bases left unmatched: 3. CDR3 DNA sequence: TGTGCCAGCAGTTACGGACAGGGGGCCGACTACAATGAGCAGTTCTTC. Its protein is CASSYGQGADYNEQFF.

The gene calls are TRBV7-6 and TRBJ1-1; the match to TRBD1 covers 8 bases. The junction had 14 bases not matched to a gene; V was cut back by 0 bases and J by 11 bases. The germline V gene encodes CDR1 SGHVS and CDR2 FNYEAQ. This CDR3 contains 16 residues. In DNA, the CDR3 is TGTGCCAGCAGCTTAGCTAGAGACAGGGGCTTGACAGGGGCTTTCTTT. Encoded protein: CASSLARDRGLTGAFF.